This T cell receptor beta chain stems from a study of CD8+CD57+ T cells in acquired aplastic anemia. Background on the study: The sorted CD4+ and CD8+ cells yielded an average around 3.4 ug of DNA. Healthy-donor CD4+ cells averaged roughly 10.8 million reads. Notes on the study in general: Levels of CD8+ Simpson's diversity were not significantly distinct in patients versus controls. Patients and controls shared 25 to 30 CD8+ CDR3 sequences, which appeared highly expressed in patients and within their immunodominant clones.

CDR1 and CDR2 from the germline V gene are SGHTA and FQGNSA. The CDR3 consists of 15 residues. The V segment lost 2 bases and the J segment 3 bases; nucleotides outside the gene matches: 4. Points on this clonotype: No antigen is known for it.

CDR3 and TCR beta VDJ profiling relied on a genomic DNA template. One entry per CDR3 protein, called by TCRdb with MiXCR from the reads. The sample contains tens of thousands of distinct CDR3 sequences, around 42% of which appear only once. The chain uses TRBV7-2 and TRBJ2-7; the match to TRBD2 covers 10 bases. The sequence was collected from a human donor in good health, serving as a control. Specimen: sorted CD4+, CD8+, or CD8+CD57+ T cells (not recorded which) from PBMCs. The CDR3 sequence: CASSLKAGGLYEQYF. The CDR3, as DNA: TGTGCCAGCAGCTTAAAAGCGGGGGGGCTCTACGAGCAGTACTTC.